The 25 T cell receptor beta chains given below trace back to one sample, sequenced in a study of regulatory T cells in long-lasting Graves disease. Library construction for TCR beta used iRepertoire HTBI primers and Arm-PCR of CDR3 regions. TCRdb fed the multiplex PCR reads into MiXCR, producing one record per CDR3 protein. The data contain about 500,000 distinct CDR3 sequences, approximately 12% of them singletons. Time point denoted: newly diagnosed GD, antithyroid drugs for less than 3 months. With RNA extracted from PBMCs as input, the TCR library was made. These data also featured in a second study, about T cells in Graves' hyperthyroidism and ophthalmopathy.

Here the sequenced sample was peripheral blood mononuclear cells (PBMCs), taken at new diagnosis, from a patient treated with antithyroid drugs. All receptors come from a woman in her thirties with Graves disease.

This clonotype was observed at least ten times. V and J are TRBV2 and TRBJ2-7; D call uncertain. In germline, CDR1 is SNHLY, CDR2 FYNNEI. The CDR3 contains 14 residues. V gave up 6 bases and J gave up 3 bases, with 15 bases separating them. The CDR3 bases are TGTGCCAGCAGCGGACCCTTTGATGGCTACGAGCAGTACTTC. This translates into CASSGPFDGYEQYF. Combining the CDR3 with reference TRBV2 and TRBJ2-7 gives the whole variable domain EPEVTQTPSHQVTQMGQEVILRCVPISNHLYFYWYRQILGQKVEFLVSFYNNEISEKSEIFDDQFSVERPDGSNFTLKIRSTKLEDSAMYFCASSGPFDGYEQYFGPGTRLTVT.

This clonotype has ten or more counts. This chain links TRBV11-2 with TRBJ2-5; D is undetermined. CDR3 length: 14 amino acids. Germline-derived CDR1 and CDR2 are SGHAT and FQNNGV. V was cut by 5 bases and J by 5 bases, with 15 bases left in between. CDR3 sequence: CASSLGPTGETQYF. The CDR3, as DNA: TGTGCCAGCAGCCTCGGGCCTACGGGTGAGACCCAGTACTTC.

The chain links TRBV3-1 to TRBJ2-2, with 8 bases aligning to TRBD1. The trim removed 4 bases at V and 3 bases at J, leaving 7 bases unmatched. Germline V gene data show CDR1 as LGHDT and CDR2 as YNNKEL (reference sequence). The CDR3 sequence is 16 residues long. The CDR3 is CASSLSDRDDTGELFF. For the CDR3, the DNA is TGTGCCAGCAGCCTTTCGGACAGGGATGACACCGGGGAGCTGTTTTTT. The entire variable domain, with the rest obtained from reference TRBV3-1 and TRBJ2-2, is as follows: DTAVSQTPKYLVTQMGNDKSIKCEQNLGHDTMYWYKQDSKKFLKIMFSYNNKELIINETVPNRFSPKSPDKAHLNLHINSLELGDSAVYFCASSLSDRDDTGELFFGEGSRLTVL.

The chain recombines TRBV20-1 with TRBJ2-7; no clear D. The V gene's germline CDR1 is DFQATT and CDR2 SNEGSKA (reference sequence). CDR3 length equals 11 residues. V lost 1 base, J lost 6 bases, and 7 bases lay in between. The DNA of the CDR3 is TGCAGTGCTAGAGCATCTGGCGAGCAGTACTTC. It specifies CSARASGEQYF.

This clonotype was recorded at least ten times. The chain has TRBV5-1 and TRBJ2-1, with 10 bases matching TRBD2. The J call could be wrong; TRBJ2-7 is a better fit for the DNA end. Germline CDR1 and CDR2: SGHRS and YFSETQ. The CDR3 runs 15 residues. The CDR3 coding sequence is TGCGCCAGCAGCTCACCGGGACTAGCGACCTACGAGCAGTACTTC. The encoded protein is CASSSPGLATYEQYF.

This clonotype was seen at least ten times. The chain links TRBV20-1 to TRBJ2-5, with 12 bases lining up with TRBD2. From germline, CDR1 is DFQATT and CDR2 SNEGSKA (reference sequence). V dropped 1 base and J dropped 3; count of bases not matched to a gene: 0. The length of the CDR3 is 14 residues. This chain's CDR3 is CSARGLAGEETQYF. CDR3 sequence (DNA): TGCAGTGCTAGAGGACTAGCGGGAGAAGAGACCCAGTACTTC.

This clonotype was seen ten or more times. The chain joins TRBV12-3 or TRBV12-4 to TRBJ1-6; D uncertain. CDR3 length equals 14 residues. V was clipped by 6 bases and J by 5 bases, with 11 bases between them. CDR3 in DNA: TGTGCCAGCAGCCCCTCTGCTAATAATTCACCCCTCCACTTT. Translated, it gives CASSPSANNSPLHF.

This clonotype was found many times. The chain is built from TRBV28 and TRBJ1-5; D is perhaps TRBD1 (6 bases). Trimming left V 1 base short and J 6 bases short, with 16 bases between. The CDR3 is made up of 16 amino acids. Germline V gene data show CDR1 as MDHEN and CDR2 as SYDVKM. The CDR3 DNA sequence: TGTGCCAGCAGTTTATTGAACAGGGTTGTAGGTCAGCCCCAGCATTTT. Its protein product is CASSLLNRVVGQPQHF.

A remark on this clonotype: A much larger clone lies one base from this, so it may be a read error. This sequence joins TRBV27 and TRBJ2-5; 7 positions agree with TRBD1. The J call may not be correct, given that the DNA end is closer to TRBJ2-1. This CDR3 is built from 13 residues. The germline CDR1 and CDR2 sequences are MNHEY and SMNVEV (reference sequence). The CDR3 bases are TGTGCCAGCAGTGATTACAGGGGCGGTGAGCAGTTCTTC. Amino acids: CASSDYRGGEQFF.

This clonotype was found once. A much larger clone differs by one base, so this may be a read error. V gene TRBV7-2 combines with J gene TRBJ2-2; D might be TRBD2 (5 bases). Germline V gives CDR1 SGHTA, CDR2 FQGNSA. The CDR3 loop spans 14 amino acids. Trimming stripped 5 bases from V and 9 bases from J, with 16 bases between. This CDR3 is CASSILVGARELFF. CDR3 nucleotide sequence: TGTGCCAGCAGCATCCTCGTGGGAGCCAGGGAGCTGTTTTTT.

This clonotype was found many times. The chain recombines TRBV7-9 with TRBJ2-1; TRBD1 matches at 7 bases. The CDR3 length is 19 residues. Losses at the gene ends were 1 base for V and 9 bases for J; bases not matched to a gene: 21. Germline V CDR1 and CDR2: SEHNR, FQNEAQ (reference sequence). The CDR3 loop is CASSLDYSFTGAGLSEQFF. CDR3 coding DNA: TGTGCCAGCAGCTTAGATTATAGCTTCACAGGGGCCGGGTTGAGTGAGCAGTTCTTC.

In its sample, this clonotype was seen many times. J is TRBJ2-1 and V is TRBV20-1, with D uncertain. V shed 3 bases and J shed 6 bases, with 9 bases lying between them. The CDR3 sequence is 12 residues long. Germline CDR1 reads DFQATT; CDR2 reads SNEGSKA (reference sequence). CDR3 residues: CSASEEFNEQFF. The CDR3 DNA reads TGCAGTGCTAGCGAAGAGTTCAATGAGCAGTTCTTC.

This clonotype has a count of ten or more. This CDR3 is CAWSVLQFTKSEKLFF. The CDR3 nucleotides are TGTGCCTGGAGTGTACTGCAATTCACAAAAAGTGAAAAACTGTTTTTT. The chain uses TRBV30 and TRBJ1-4; D unclear. The V gene lost 0 bases and the J gene lost 7 bases, with 18 bases spanning the gap. CDR3 length: 16 residues. Germline V lookup: CDR1 GTSNPN, CDR2 SVGIG (reference sequence).

This clonotype was counted once. The rearrangement links TRBV6-5 to TRBJ1-2, with D perhaps TRBD1 (6 bases). CDR3 length: 14 residues. Germline CDR1 and CDR2: MNHEY and SVGAGI. Trimming removed 0 bases from V and 2 bases from J, with 7 bases in between. CDR3 bases: TGTGCCAGCAGTTACTCCGGGACAAACTATGGCTACACCTTC. Its translation: CASSYSGTNYGYTF.

This clonotype came up a few times. This sequence joins TRBV4-3 and TRBJ2-3; 9 bases match TRBD2. With V trimmed by 4 bases and J by 2 bases, 7 bases remained unmatched. The CDR3 loop spans 16 amino acids. The germline CDR1 and CDR2 sequences are LGHNA and YSLEER. The CDR3 reads CASSPGIAGDTDTQYF. The CDR3 DNA reads as TGCGCCAGCAGCCCTGGGATAGCGGGAGACACAGATACGCAGTATTTT.

This clonotype came up a few times. The rearrangement joins TRBV10-3 to TRBJ2-1, with a tentative D call TRBD2 (5 bases). V lost 3 bases and J 7 bases, leaving 7 bases between the germline ends. This CDR3 has 12 amino acids. Germline assignment: CDR1 ENHRY and CDR2 SYGVKD. For the CDR3, the DNA is TGTGCCATCAGTGAAGCGGTTAATGAGCAGTTCTTC. Translation: CAISEAVNEQFF.

There are many counts of this clonotype. This chain connects TRBV7-8 to TRBJ1-4; D gene unclear. Germline V lookup: CDR1 SGHVS, CDR2 FQNEAQ. Trimming pared 8 bases from V and 5 bases from J, leaving 12 bases between. CDR3 length: 13 amino acids. The CDR3 DNA sequence: TGTGCCAGCTCGGATGGCACAAATGAAAAACTGTTTTTT. Translation: CASSDGTNEKLFF.

This clonotype showed up many times. The gene calls are TRBV2 and TRBJ1-1, with D hard to call. In germline, CDR1 is SNHLY, CDR2 FYNNEI. The CDR3 is 11 amino acids. Trimming removed 7 bases at V and 6 bases at J, with 9 bases between. The CDR3 here is CASMGYAEAFF. The CDR3, as DNA: TGTGCCAGCATGGGGTACGCTGAAGCTTTCTTT.

In its sample, this clonotype was seen many times. The rearrangement links TRBV6-1 to TRBJ1-1; 7 bases are a match to TRBD1. Unmatched junction bases numbered 6, after V lost 4 bases and J lost 4 bases. Germline CDR1 is MNHNS and CDR2 is SASEGT. The CDR3 runs 14 residues. The CDR3 spells CASSARQGFTEAFF. In nucleotides, the CDR3 is TGTGCCAGCAGTGCTAGACAGGGCTTCACTGAAGCTTTCTTT.

This clonotype was counted many times. The chain employs TRBV12-3 or TRBV12-4 and TRBJ1-2; unclear D gene. Deletions cut 3 bases from V and 8 bases from J, with 10 bases between. The CDR3 covers 12 residues. DNA for the CDR3: TGTGCCAGCAGTTTGTCGCCGCTAGGCTACACCTTC. Its translation: CASSLSPLGYTF.

The chain couples TRBV6-4 to TRBJ2-1, with TRBD2 matching over 8 bases. This CDR3 is 15 amino acids long. V dropped 7 bases and J dropped 4; count of bases not matched to a gene: 9. From germline, CDR1 is MRHNA and CDR2 SNTAGT. The CDR3 DNA follows: TGTGCCAGCACGGGGCGGGAGGTGATTTACAATGAGCAGTTCTTC. This translates into CASTGREVIYNEQFF.

This clonotype was seen many times. This sequence joins TRBV5-1 and TRBJ2-5; D unclear. Germline V gene sequence: CDR1 SGHRS, CDR2 YFSETQ. This CDR3 has 14 amino acids. V was shortened by 2 bases and J by 1 base, with 9 bases between the two germline ends. The CDR3 coding sequence is TGCGCCAGCAGCTTACAGCTTCTCCAAGAGACCCAGTACTTC. Protein: CASSLQLLQETQYF.

The DNA of the CDR3 is TGTGCCACCAGCAGTCACGGGACGAGCACAGATACGCAGTATTTT. It is translated as CATSSHGTSTDTQYF. The rearrangement uses TRBV15 and TRBJ2-3; D possibly uses TRBD1 or TRBD2 (5 bases each). The germline V and J ends were trimmed by 3 bases and 0 bases, with 10 bases remaining between them. The CDR3 runs 15 residues. Germline-derived CDR1 and CDR2 are LNHNV and YYDKDF (reference sequence). The full variable domain, with the rest looked up from reference TRBV15 and TRBJ2-3, is DAMVIQNPRYQVTQFGKPVTLSCSQTLNHNVMYWYQQKSSQAPKLLFHYYDKDFNNEADTPDNFQSRRPNTSFCFLDIRSPGLGDTAMYLCATSSHGTSTDTQYFGPGTRLTVL.

This clonotype was seen only a few times. The chain joins TRBV24-1 to TRBJ1-5; D is unresolved. This CDR3 comprises 13 residues. Looked up from germline, CDR1 is KGHDR and CDR2 is SFDVKD. Trimming stripped 4 bases from V and 7 bases from J, with 10 bases between. The CDR3 bases are TGTGCCACCAGTGACCCCATGGGACAGCCCCAGCATTTT. This gives the protein CATSDPMGQPQHF.

This clonotype was counted many times. The V call is TRBV7-2, the J call TRBJ1-3, with D hard to call. Germline CDR1 is SGHTA and CDR2 is FQGNSA. V lost 2 bases and J 0 bases, leaving 5 bases between the germline ends. The CDR3 runs to 14 residues. CDR3 region: CASSLFGSGNTIYF. The CDR3 DNA sequence: TGTGCCAGCAGCTTATTCGGCTCTGGAAACACCATATATTTT.